Following are 28 T cell receptor beta chains from one sample sequenced in a study of blood T cell repertoires in COVID-19. Sequencing was performed with immunoSEQ multiplex PCR; in TCRdb, only in-frame clones are kept and a portion is missing. The sample lists more than 200,000 clones; around 89% were seen once. Sequencing was done on a sample of PBMCs or T cells enriched from blood (not recorded which). These receptors were obtained from a woman in her twenties or thirties who had recovered from COVID-19.

This clone was observed a single time. The chain is built from TRBV30 and TRBJ2-1; a weak D match, TRBD2 (6 bases). Looked up from germline, CDR1 is GTSNPN and CDR2 is SVGIG (reference sequence). The CDR3 spans 16 residues. Trimming pared 4 bases from V and 8 bases from J, leaving 24 bases between. The CDR3 coding sequence is TGTGCCTGGACTACGAGGAGGGGTCCTGGTGGGGATGAGCAGTTCTTC. Translating it yields CAWTTRRGPGGDEQFF.

The chain employs TRBV19 and TRBJ1-1; D is unresolved. V shed 5 bases and J shed 4 bases, with 17 bases lying between them. CDR3 length equals 15 residues. CDR1 and CDR2 (germline): LNHDA, SQIVND (reference sequence). The CDR3 nucleotides read TGTGCCAGTAGTGCTCAAAATCTTGGAGCCACTGAAGCTTTCTTT. Amino acid sequence: CASSAQNLGATEAFF.

This chain connects TRBV9 to TRBJ2-6, with D perhaps matching TRBD2 (5 bases). This CDR3 has 20 amino acids. Germline V lookup: CDR1 SGDLS, CDR2 YYNGEE. V lost 1 base and J 2 bases, leaving 22 bases between the germline ends. CDR3 nucleotides: TGTGCCAGCAGCGTACACGTCGGCCCTTTGGAGGAAGCTGGGGCCAACGTCCTGACTTTC. This translates into CASSVHVGPLEEAGANVLTF.

This clone came up once. The chain joins TRBV18 to TRBJ1-2; a possible D gene is TRBD1 (6 bases). Germline V gene lookup returns CDR1 KGHSH and CDR2 LQKENI. Trimming pared 2 bases from V and 4 bases from J, leaving 11 bases between. This CDR3 spans 14 amino acids. The CDR3 bases are TGTGCCAGCTCACCAGGACAGATCACCTATGGCTACACCTTC. Translating it yields CASSPGQITYGYTF.

The V and J genes are TRBV7-2 and TRBJ2-7, with D tentatively TRBD1 (6 bases). Per the germline V gene, CDR1 is SGHTA and CDR2 is FQGNSA. The V end lost 3 bases, the J end lost 4 bases, and 13 bases lay between the germline ends. The CDR3 length is 14 residues. This CDR3 reads CASSFQGSRYEQYF. Here the CDR3 DNA reads TGTGCCAGCAGCTTTCAGGGGTCTCGGTACGAGCAGTACTTC. The full variable domain, completed using reference TRBV7-2 and TRBJ2-7, is GAGVSQSPSNKVTEKGKDVELRCDPISGHTALYWYRQSLGQGLEFLIYFQGNSAPDKSGLPSDRFSAERTGGSVSTLTIQRTQQEDSAVYLCASSFQGSRYEQYFGPGTRLTVT.

This sequence joins TRBV7-2 and TRBJ2-1, with D perhaps matching TRBD2 (5 bases). Germline assignment: CDR1 SGHTA and CDR2 FQGNSA. The V end lost 0 bases, the J end lost 2 bases, and 11 bases lay between the germline ends. This CDR3 is 16 amino acids long. CDR3 DNA: TGTGCCAGCAGCTTAGCTCCGGGATCAGCCTACAATGAGCAGTTCTTC. Residues: CASSLAPGSAYNEQFF.

The chain has TRBV7-2 and TRBJ2-3, with TRBD1 matching over 8 bases. V was pared by 6 bases and J by 4 bases, with 12 bases of the junction left unmatched. The germline V gene encodes CDR1 SGHTA and CDR2 FQGNSA. CDR3 length equals 16 residues. CDR3 nucleotide sequence: TGTGCCAGCAGTACCGGACAGGGCGGGCGAGCAGATACGCAGTATTTT. As protein: CASSTGQGGRADTQYF.

The chain recombines TRBV12-5 with TRBJ2-1, with 7 nucleotides matching TRBD1. J lost 9 bases, V lost 5 bases, and 7 bases had no gene match. CDR3 length: 13 amino acids. Germline V gene lookup returns CDR1 LGHNT and CDR2 FRNRAP. CDR3 amino acids: CASGVGQSPEQFF. CDR3 coding DNA: TGTGCTAGTGGTGTGGGACAGTCACCTGAGCAGTTCTTC.

The chain is built from TRBV4-1 and TRBJ2-1; TRBD2 agrees at 8 bases. CDR3 size: 17 residues. J was trimmed by 6 bases and V by 1 base; bases with no gene match: 11. The germline V gene encodes CDR1 MGHRA and CDR2 YSYEKL. CDR3 bases: TGCGCCAGCAGCCAAGTAGTTGGGACTAGAGCGAGCAATGAGCAGTTCTTC. Translating it yields CASSQVVGTRASNEQFF.

The chain is built from TRBV7-9 and TRBJ1-4; D is ambiguous. The V end was cut by 1 base, the J end by 5 bases, with 14 bases between. The CDR3 consists of 16 residues. Germline lookup yields CDR1 SEHNR and CDR2 FQNEAQ (reference sequence). This chain's CDR3 is CASSLGNSAGNEKLFF. CDR3 coding DNA: TGTGCCAGCAGCTTAGGGAACAGTGCTGGCAATGAAAAACTGTTTTTT.

J is TRBJ1-3 and V is TRBV28; no firm D call. V was clipped by 2 bases and J by 4 bases, with 12 bases between them. CDR1 MDHEN and CDR2 SYDVKM come from the germline V gene. The CDR3 runs 15 residues. Written as DNA, the CDR3 is TGTGCCAGCAGTTTAACACTCGGGGAAGGAAACACCATATATTTT. Translation: CASSLTLGEGNTIYF.

This clone was seen a single time. The J gene is TRBJ2-7, the V gene TRBV4-1; tentative D call: TRBD1 (6 bases). The CDR3 loop spans 15 amino acids. V was pared by 2 bases and J by 2 bases, with 13 bases between. The germline CDR1 and CDR2 sequences are MGHRA and YSYEKL. The CDR3 here is CASSQKTGAPYEQYF. CDR3 coding DNA: TGCGCCAGCAGCCAAAAGACAGGAGCCCCCTACGAGCAGTACTTC.

The J gene is TRBJ1-1, the V gene TRBV12-3 or TRBV12-4, with 7 bases identical to TRBD1. The length of the CDR3 is 13 residues. V trimming: 9 bases; J trimming: 9 bases; junction bases outside the gene matches: 13. For the CDR3, the DNA is TGTGCCAGTGGGATCGACAGGGTAACCAAAGCTTTCTTT. Translating it yields CASGIDRVTKAFF.

The chain joins TRBV7-6 to TRBJ1-2; the D gene is possibly TRBD1 (5 bases). The CDR3 loop spans 14 amino acids. CDR1 is SGHVS, CDR2 FNYEAQ, per germline. The V and J ends lost 4 bases and 4 bases respectively, with 13 bases between them. CDR3 DNA: TGTGCCAGCAGCTCCCAGGGCGGGGGCTATGGCTACACCTTC. Translated: CASSSQGGGYGYTF. Using reference TRBV7-6 and TRBJ1-2 for the parts outside the CDR3, the full variable domain is GAGVSQSPRYKVTKRGQDVALRCDPISGHVSLYWYRQALGQGPEFLTYFNYEAQQDKSGLPNDRFSAERPEGSISTLTIQRTEQRDSAMYRCASSSQGGGYGYTFGSGTRLTVV.

Here the CDR3 reads CASSERWTSGRQNEQFF. In DNA, the CDR3 is TGTGCCAGCAGTGAAAGATGGACTAGCGGGAGACAGAATGAGCAGTTCTTC. This chain connects TRBV6-1 to TRBJ2-1; 13 bases line up with TRBD2. V trimming: 2 bases; J trimming: 7 bases; junction bases outside the gene matches: 8. The CDR3 loop spans 17 amino acids. The germline CDR1 and CDR2 sequences are MNHNS and SASEGT.

The chain combines TRBV28 with TRBJ1-1; D remains unclear. Germline assignment: CDR1 MDHEN and CDR2 SYDVKM. This CDR3 spans 13 amino acids. V was cut by 5 bases and J by 8 bases, with 15 bases left in between. CDR3 loop: CASSPTGLSEAFF. For the CDR3, the DNA is TGTGCCAGCAGTCCAACCGGGTTGAGCGAAGCTTTCTTT. The full variable domain, rest sourced from reference TRBV28 and TRBJ1-1, is DVKVTQSSRYLVKRTGEKVFLECVQDMDHENMFWYRQDPGLGLRLIYFSYDVKMKEKGDIPEGYSVSREKKERFSLILESASTNQTSMYLCASSPTGLSEAFFGQGTRLTVV.

V is TRBV5-4 and J is TRBJ1-6; tentatively, D is TRBD1 (5 bases). CDR3 length: 13 residues. Germline V gene lookup returns CDR1 SGHNT and CDR2 YYREEE (reference sequence). V lost 5 bases, J lost 5 bases, and 8 bases lay in between. CDR3 sequence reads: CASRTDHNSPLHF. CDR3 nucleotide sequence: TGTGCCAGCAGGACAGACCATAATTCACCCCTCCACTTT.

The count of this clone is one. The chain couples TRBV29-1 to TRBJ1-4, with no clear D. This CDR3 has 12 residues. Trimming removed 6 bases from V and 5 bases from J, with 10 bases in between. Germline V gives CDR1 SQVTM, CDR2 ANQGSEA. CDR3 region: CSVRTNNEKLFF. CDR3 DNA: TGCAGCGTACGGACTAACAATGAAAAACTGTTTTTT. Using reference TRBV29-1 and TRBJ1-4 for the parts outside the CDR3, the full variable domain is SAVISQKPSRDICQRGTSLTIQCQVDSQVTMMFWYRQQPGQSLTLIATANQGSEATYESGFVIDKFPISRPNLTFSTLTVSNMSPEDSSIYLCSVRTNNEKLFFGSGTQLSVL.

This clone was detected once. For the CDR3, the DNA is TGTGCCAGTAGTATAGATGGGGCACAGCCCCAGCATTTT. Its translation: CASSIDGAQPQHF. The V and J genes are TRBV19 and TRBJ1-5, with D perhaps matching TRBD1 (5 bases). Germline CDR1 and CDR2: LNHDA and SQIVND (reference sequence). The CDR3 is 13 residues long. Trimming cost V 0 bases and J 7 bases, with 7 bases left between them.

The J gene is TRBJ1-2, the V gene TRBV3-1 (or the pseudogene TRBV3-2); TRBD1 agrees at 7 bases. This CDR3 is 13 amino acids long. The V gene's germline CDR1 is LGHDT and CDR2 YNNKEL (reference sequence). Losses at the gene ends were 4 bases for V and 7 bases for J; bases not matched to a gene: 6. CDR3 coding DNA: TGTGCCAGCAGCCCCGACAGGGTTTCTGGCTACACCTTC. Translation: CASSPDRVSGYTF.

This clone showed up just once. V gene TRBV28 combines with J gene TRBJ1-1, with D hard to call. Trimming took 8 bases from V and 3 from J, leaving 22 bases between them. This CDR3 is built from 16 residues. The germline CDR1 and CDR2 sequences are MDHEN and SYDVKM. The CDR3 sequence is CASPSPLRGKDTEAFF. CDR3 sequence (DNA): TGTGCCAGCCCGTCCCCGCTCCGAGGAAAAGACACTGAAGCTTTCTTT.

This clone was counted once. CDR3 sequence (DNA): TGTGCCAGCAGCAAACCCGCGGGATACTTGGCGGGTGTTGAGCAGTTCTTC. Encoded protein: CASSKPAGYLAGVEQFF. The genes are TRBV7-2 and TRBJ2-1, with a possible D match to TRBD2 (6 bases). The germline CDR1 and CDR2 sequences are SGHTA and FQGNSA. This CDR3 is 17 amino acids long. V dropped 5 bases and J dropped 9 bases, with 26 bases sitting between them. The full variable domain, with the rest looked up from reference TRBV7-2 and TRBJ2-1, is GAGVSQSPSNKVTEKGKDVELRCDPISGHTALYWYRQSLGQGLEFLIYFQGNSAPDKSGLPSDRFSAERTGGSVSTLTIQRTQQEDSAVYLCASSKPAGYLAGVEQFFGPGTRLTVL.

V usage is TRBV28 and J usage is TRBJ1-5, with D hard to call. Germline values: CDR1 MDHEN, CDR2 SYDVKM. The CDR3 runs 16 residues. With 3 bases removed from V and 0 bases from J, the gap between germline ends came to 12 bases. The CDR3 is CASSFSALDSNQPQHF. In DNA form, the CDR3 reads TGTGCCAGCAGTTTTAGTGCCCTAGATAGCAATCAGCCCCAGCATTTT.

This clone was detected once. The V call is TRBV19, the J call TRBJ1-2; 7 positions agree with TRBD1. J was trimmed by 4 bases and V by 2 bases; bases with no gene match: 4. The CDR3 covers 14 residues. Germline V gene sequence: CDR1 LNHDA, CDR2 SQIVND (reference sequence). The CDR3 sequence is CASSINWDSYGYTF. Written as DNA, the CDR3 is TGTGCCAGTAGTATAAACTGGGACAGCTATGGCTACACCTTC.

About this clone: Other DNA sequences from this sample encode an identical CDR3 as well. The chain employs TRBV28 and TRBJ2-1; 7 bases agree with TRBD1. Per the germline V gene, CDR1 is MDHEN and CDR2 is SYDVKM. The ends lost 6 bases at V and 3 bases at J; junction bases unmatched: 5. The CDR3 length is 14 residues. CDR3: CASRPTGSYNEQFF. Here the CDR3 DNA reads TGTGCCAGCAGGCCGACAGGGAGCTACAATGAGCAGTTCTTC.

CDR3 DNA: TGTGCCAGCAGCCCTTTGAGCGGGAGCTCCTACGAGCAGTACTTC. This codes for CASSPLSGSSYEQYF. The chain links TRBV11-2 to TRBJ2-7; 8 bases are shared with TRBD2. This CDR3 spans 15 amino acids. V lost 5 bases, J lost 0 bases, and 6 bases stayed unmatched. The germline V gene has CDR1 SGHAT and CDR2 FQNNGV.

The chain couples TRBV6-2 or TRBV6-3 to TRBJ1-2; no clear D gene. CDR3 length: 13 residues. The germline V gene encodes CDR1 MNHEY and CDR2 SVGEGT. Trimming took off 2 bases at V and 8 bases at J, with 12 bases between the two ends. The CDR3 DNA follows: TGTGCCAGCAGTTACCAACTCGGTTACGGCTACACCTTC. Translation: CASSYQLGYGYTF.

This clone appeared a few times. V is TRBV19 and J is TRBJ1-5; 7 nucleotides line up with TRBD1. The CDR3 consists of 14 residues. Germline V gene sequence: CDR1 LNHDA, CDR2 SQIVND (reference sequence). J lost 4 bases, V lost 4 bases, and 4 bases had no gene match. The CDR3 DNA is TGTGCCAGTAGTAGAGACAGGGAAAATCAGCCCCAGCATTTT. Its translation is CASSRDRENQPQHF.